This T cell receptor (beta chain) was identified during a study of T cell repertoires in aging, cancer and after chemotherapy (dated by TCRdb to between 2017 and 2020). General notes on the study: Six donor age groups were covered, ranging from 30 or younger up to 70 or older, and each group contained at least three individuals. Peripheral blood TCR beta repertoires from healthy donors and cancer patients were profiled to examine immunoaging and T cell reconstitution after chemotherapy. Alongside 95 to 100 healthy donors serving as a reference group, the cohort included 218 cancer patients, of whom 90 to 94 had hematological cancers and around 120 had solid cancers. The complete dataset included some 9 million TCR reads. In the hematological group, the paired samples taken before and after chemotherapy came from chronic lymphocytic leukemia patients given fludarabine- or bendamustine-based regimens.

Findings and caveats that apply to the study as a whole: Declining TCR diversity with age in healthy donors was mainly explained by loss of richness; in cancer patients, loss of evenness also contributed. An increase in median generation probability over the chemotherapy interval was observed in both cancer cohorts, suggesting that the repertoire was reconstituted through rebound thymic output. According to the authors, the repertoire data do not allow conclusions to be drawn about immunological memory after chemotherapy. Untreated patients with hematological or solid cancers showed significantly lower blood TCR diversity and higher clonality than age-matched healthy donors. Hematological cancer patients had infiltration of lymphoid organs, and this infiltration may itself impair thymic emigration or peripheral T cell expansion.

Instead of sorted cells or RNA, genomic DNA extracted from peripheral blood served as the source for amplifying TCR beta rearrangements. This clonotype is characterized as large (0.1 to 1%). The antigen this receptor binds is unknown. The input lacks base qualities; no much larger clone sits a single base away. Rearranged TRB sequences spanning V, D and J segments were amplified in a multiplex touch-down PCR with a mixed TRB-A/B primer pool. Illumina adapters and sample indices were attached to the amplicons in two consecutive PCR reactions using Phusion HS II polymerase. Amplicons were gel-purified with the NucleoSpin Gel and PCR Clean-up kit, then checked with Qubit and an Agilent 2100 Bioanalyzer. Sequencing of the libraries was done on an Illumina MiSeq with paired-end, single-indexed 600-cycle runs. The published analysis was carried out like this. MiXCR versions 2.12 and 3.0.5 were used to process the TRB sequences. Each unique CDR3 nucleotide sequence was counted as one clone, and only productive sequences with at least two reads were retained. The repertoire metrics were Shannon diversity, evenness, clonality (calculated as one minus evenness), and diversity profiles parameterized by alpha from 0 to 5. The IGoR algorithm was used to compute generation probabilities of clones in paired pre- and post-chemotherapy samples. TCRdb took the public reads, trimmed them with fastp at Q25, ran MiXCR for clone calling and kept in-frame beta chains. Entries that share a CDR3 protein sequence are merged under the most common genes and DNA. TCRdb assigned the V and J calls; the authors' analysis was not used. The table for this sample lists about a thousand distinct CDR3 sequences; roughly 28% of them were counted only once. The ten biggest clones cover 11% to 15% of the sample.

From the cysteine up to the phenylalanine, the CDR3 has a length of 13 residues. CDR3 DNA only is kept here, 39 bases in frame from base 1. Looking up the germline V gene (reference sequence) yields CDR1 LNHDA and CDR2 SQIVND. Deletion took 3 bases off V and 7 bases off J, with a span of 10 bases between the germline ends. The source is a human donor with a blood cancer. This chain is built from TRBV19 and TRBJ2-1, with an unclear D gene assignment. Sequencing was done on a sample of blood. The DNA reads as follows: TGTGCCAGTAGTATGAATACACAGAATGAGCAGTTCTTC. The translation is CASSMNTQNEQFF.